Listed below are T cell receptor beta chains from one sample, sequenced in a study of T-cell reconstitution after alpha-beta-depleted transplantation in children. TCRdb fed the PCR reads into MiXCR, producing one record per CDR3 protein. The sample consists of fewer than 350,000 distinct CDR3 sequences, under 14% of them appearing once. This sample comprised peripheral blood, obtained 180 days after TCRalphabeta/CD19-depleted stem cell transplant. These TCRs come from a male patient under 10 years old who had a stem cell transplant for chronic granulomatous disease, so the T cells may come from the graft donor. Both conserved end residues are part of each CDR3. A clone size is listed for some rows: how often the clone was seen (once, few, many), or a class if it is expanded.

j_gene,len,v_gene,abundance,CDR3aa
TRBJ2-2,15,TRBV20-1,many,CSARGFSGNTGELFF
TRBJ2-7,22,TRBV5-1,many,CASSSQWGQGYLPRGGSYEQYF
TRBJ2-7,14,TRBV27,few,CASSLSGVLSEQYF
TRBJ2-3,14,TRBV29-1,many,CSVEGPGRSDTQYF
TRBJ1-2,12,TRBV20-1,many,CSARGRVYGYTF
TRBJ2-7,17,TRBV18,many,CASSPLSGLAGDYEQYF
TRBJ1-1,14,TRBV5-1,many,CASSTDSMNTEAFF
TRBJ2-1,16,TRBV20-1,NA,CSASTCTSRLYNEQFF
TRBJ2-2,17,TRBV12-2,many,CASRFRVERALAGELFF
TRBJ2-5,19,TRBV25-1,many,CASSELKGTGGAFGETQYF
TRBJ2-1,16,TRBV5-1,many,CASSPQGRAGLNEQFF
TRBJ2-3,16,TRBV19,few,CASRSSGRISTDTQYF
TRBJ2-3,20,TRBV2,many,CASSEGPSGRPNPSTDTQYF
TRBJ2-7,20,TRBV2,NA,CASSEEWGLAGPPYDYEQYF
TRBJ2-2,12,TRBV10-2,many,CASSDGWGELFF
TRBJ2-7,14,TRBV20-1,many,CSARAGGRTYEQYF